This TCR beta chain was identified during a study of cytomegalovirus exposure and HLA in healthy donors. The CDR3 spans 19 residues. A multiplex PCR was run with 60 Vbeta primers and 13 Jbeta primers. TCRdb's table, derived via immunoSEQ multiplex PCR, lists solely in-frame clones and lacks some. The table records tens of thousands of clones, over 50% of them present only once. The chain employs TRBV21-1 and TRBJ2-1; the DNA was not used to check the table's D call, TRBD2. TRBV21-1 corresponds to a pseudogene. The sequence was obtained from a man aged 25-45 years in good health and CMV-seronegative. Sequencing input: PBMCs. Here the CDR3 reads CASTLKLAGVSQVYNEQFF. The DNA for the CDR3 is TGTGCCAGCACCTTAAAGCTAGCGGGAGTCTCACAGGTCTACAATGAGCAGTTCTTC.